Reported below is one T cell receptor (beta chain). Its antigen is unidentified. Some clones are missing from TCRdb's copy, which holds only in-frame ones; the method was immunoSEQ multiplex PCR. The sample contains roughly 11,000 clones, approximately 86% of which appear only once. The sample belongs to a study of stem cell transplantation in POMP-related autoinflammatory disease. Across the study: The study hypothesized thymoproteasome defects skew the TRB repertoire via impaired CD8+ selection. Before transplant: CD4+ naive skewing, low CD8+ proportions, reduced cytokine secretion.

Looked up from germline, CDR1 is SGHRS and CDR2 is YFSETQ. This CDR3 spans 13 amino acids. V was clipped by 3 bases and J by 0 bases, with 6 bases between them. Study-wide results and caveats: A trend toward lower repertoire diversity and greater clonality appeared in every analyzed T-cell subset of PRAID patients. Patients with PRAID showed a restricted number of unique TRB V-J gene pairings.

PRAID featured prominent immunodeficiency. The source was CD8+ T cells from PBMCs, collected before stem cell transplantation. V and J are TRBV5-1 and TRBJ1-2; unclear D gene. This sequence was found in a human donor with POMP-related autoinflammation and immune dysregulation (PRAID). Written as DNA, the CDR3 is TGCGCCAGCAGCTCACGAACTAACTATGGCTACACCTTC. It encodes CASSSRTNYGYTF.